This T cell receptor (beta chain) originates from a study of shared clonotypes between healthy human individuals. General study results and limits: Compared with clonotypes that all four donors shared, non-shared clonotypes had lower generation probabilities.

Assay execution proceeded at the deep level. In replicate PCRs of sorted subsets, about 200 ng DNA, approximately 30,000 T cell genomes, was used. Repertoires were generated with immunoSEQ multiplex PCR, while TCRdb's copy carries only in-frame clones and drops some. This table holds about 1 million clones, under 80% found once. From germline, CDR1 is SGHDT and CDR2 YYEEEE. CDR3 length equals 15 residues. V gave up 3 bases and J gave up 6 bases; unmatched junction bases: 9. Concerning this clone itself: The antigen is not known.

The sequence derives from a man aged 18 to 29 in good health. Sequenced: memory CD4+ T cells sorted from blood. Subset in this sample: CD45RA-negative fraction. This chain links TRBV5-6 with TRBJ1-5; 7 bases agree with TRBD1. CDR3 DNA sequence: TGTGCCAGCAGCTCTGGTGGCAGGGGGAGTCAGCCCCAGCATTTT. Its protein is CASSSGGRGSQPQHF.